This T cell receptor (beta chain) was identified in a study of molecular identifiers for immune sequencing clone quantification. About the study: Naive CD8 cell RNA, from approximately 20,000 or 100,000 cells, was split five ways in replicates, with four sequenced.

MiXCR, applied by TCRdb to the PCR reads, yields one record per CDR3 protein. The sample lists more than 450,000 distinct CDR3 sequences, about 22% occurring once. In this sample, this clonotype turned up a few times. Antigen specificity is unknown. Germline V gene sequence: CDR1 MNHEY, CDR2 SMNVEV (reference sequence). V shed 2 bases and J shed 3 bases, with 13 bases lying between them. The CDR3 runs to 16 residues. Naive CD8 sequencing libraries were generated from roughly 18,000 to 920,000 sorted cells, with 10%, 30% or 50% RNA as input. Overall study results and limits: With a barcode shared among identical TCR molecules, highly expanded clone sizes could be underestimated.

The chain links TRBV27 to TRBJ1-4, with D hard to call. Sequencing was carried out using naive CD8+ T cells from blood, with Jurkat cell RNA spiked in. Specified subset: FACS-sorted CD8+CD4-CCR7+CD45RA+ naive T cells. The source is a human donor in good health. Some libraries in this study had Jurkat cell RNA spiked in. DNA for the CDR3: TGTGCCAGCAGTTTAAGGAAAGGTGCCTCTAATGAAAAACTGTTTTTT. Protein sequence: CASSLRKGASNEKLFF.